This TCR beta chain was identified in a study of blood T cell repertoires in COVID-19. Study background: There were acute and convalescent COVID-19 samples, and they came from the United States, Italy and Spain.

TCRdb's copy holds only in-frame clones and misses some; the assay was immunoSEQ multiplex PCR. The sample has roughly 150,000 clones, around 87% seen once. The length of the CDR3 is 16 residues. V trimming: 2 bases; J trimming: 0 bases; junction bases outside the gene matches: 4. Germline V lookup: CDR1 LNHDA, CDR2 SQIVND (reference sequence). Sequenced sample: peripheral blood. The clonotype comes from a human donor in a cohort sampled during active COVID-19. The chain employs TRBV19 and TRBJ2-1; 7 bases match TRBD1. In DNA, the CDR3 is TGTGCCAGTAGTATAAGGGGGCGAAGCTCCTACAATGAGCAGTTCTTC. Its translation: CASSIRGRSSYNEQFF. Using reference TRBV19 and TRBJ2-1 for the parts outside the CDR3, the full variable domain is DGGITQSPKYLFRKEGQNVTLSCEQNLNHDAMYWYRQDPGQGLRLIYYSQIVNDFQKGDIAEGYSVSREKKESFPLTVTSAQKNPTAFYLCASSIRGRSSYNEQFFGPGTRLTVL.